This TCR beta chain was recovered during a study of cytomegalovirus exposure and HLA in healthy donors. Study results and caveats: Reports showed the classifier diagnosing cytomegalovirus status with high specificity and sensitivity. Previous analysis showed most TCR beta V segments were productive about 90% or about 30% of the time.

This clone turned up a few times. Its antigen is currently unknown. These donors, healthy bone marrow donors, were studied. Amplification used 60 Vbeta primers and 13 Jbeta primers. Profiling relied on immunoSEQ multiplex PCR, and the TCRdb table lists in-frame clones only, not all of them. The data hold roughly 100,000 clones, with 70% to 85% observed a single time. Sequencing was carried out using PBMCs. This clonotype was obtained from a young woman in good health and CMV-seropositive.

CDR3 sequence: CASSRLNQPQHF. The CDR3 nucleotides are TGTGCCAGTAGTAGACTGAATCAGCCCCAGCATTTT. The chain has TRBV19 and TRBJ1-5; D uncertain. V was shortened by 4 bases and J by 4 bases, with 5 bases between the two germline ends. This CDR3 spans 12 amino acids. CDR1 is LNHDA and CDR2 is SQIVND in the germline V gene (reference sequence).